This entry lists 9 T cell receptor beta chains sequenced from one sample in a study of blood T cell repertoires in COVID-19. The protocol was immunoSEQ multiplex PCR, while the TCRdb copy is restricted to in-frame clones and leaves out a portion. The profile shows 120,000 or so clones, just under 90% of them singletons. Sequencing input: peripheral blood. The receptors were gathered from a woman aged 45-65 years with acute or convalescent COVID-19.

This chain connects TRBV3-1 (or the pseudogene TRBV3-2) to TRBJ1-1; TRBD1 agrees at 7 bases. The ends lost 2 bases at V and 7 bases at J; junction bases unmatched: 4. The CDR3 consists of 13 residues. Germline V lookup: CDR1 LGHDT, CDR2 YNNKEL (reference sequence). Here the CDR3 DNA reads TGTGCCAGCAGCCAAAGGGGGCAAGGTGAAGCTTTCTTT. This sequence encodes CASSQRGQGEAFF.

This clone was observed a handful of times. The genes are TRBV11-3 and TRBJ2-1, with a weak D call TRBD2 (5 bases). CDR3 size: 15 residues. Trimming left V 3 bases short and J 5 bases short, with 14 bases between. Germline lookup yields CDR1 SGHNT and CDR2 YENEEA. DNA for the CDR3: TGTGCCAGCAGCTTTAGCGACGCTGGGGACAATGAGCAGTTCTTC. It codes for CASSFSDAGDNEQFF.

The chain employs TRBV7-9 and TRBJ2-7; TRBD2 agrees at 8 bases. V dropped 1 base and J dropped 2; count of bases not matched to a gene: 4. Germline assignment: CDR1 SEHNR and CDR2 FQNEAQ (reference sequence). The CDR3 loop spans 15 amino acids. This chain's CDR3 is CASSLVVAGTYEQYF. CDR3 coding DNA: TGTGCCAGCAGCTTAGTGGTAGCGGGGACCTACGAGCAGTACTTC.

The chain links TRBV19 to TRBJ2-1, with 12 bases lining up with TRBD2. This CDR3 has 19 residues. The J segment lost 0 bases and the V segment lost 5 bases, leaving 11 bases of the junction unmatched. The V gene's germline CDR1 is LNHDA and CDR2 SQIVND (reference sequence). The CDR3 DNA reads as TGTGCCAGTAGTTCCCGACTAGCGGGAGCGATAAGCTCCTACAATGAGCAGTTCTTC. It is translated as CASSSRLAGAISSYNEQFF.

V and J are TRBV30 and TRBJ1-2; maybe TRBD1 (6 bases). The CDR3 is made up of 14 amino acids. Trimming stripped 7 bases from V and 5 bases from J, with 20 bases between. Per germline, CDR1 GTSNPN and CDR2 SVGIG (reference sequence). The CDR3 reads CAFFPGALNYGYTF. The CDR3 DNA is TGTGCCTTTTTCCCAGGGGCCCTCAATTATGGCTACACCTTC.

The V gene is TRBV5-4, the J gene TRBJ2-4; D may be TRBD1 (6 bases). V was cut by 0 bases and J by 7 bases, with 20 bases left in between. The CDR3 is made up of 17 amino acids. CDR1 and CDR2 from the germline V gene are SGHNT and YYREEE (reference sequence). DNA of the CDR3: TGTGCCAGCAGCTTGGGGTCAGGGGTTCAAAGAGGGAACATTCAGTACTTC. This codes for CASSLGSGVQRGNIQYF.

The chain recombines TRBV19 with TRBJ2-5; TRBD1 agrees at 7 bases. The CDR3 covers 14 residues. With V trimmed by 3 bases and J by 3 bases, 4 bases remained unmatched. Germline V lookup: CDR1 LNHDA, CDR2 SQIVND (reference sequence). The CDR3 is CASSIGQGEETQYF. The CDR3 region has the DNA TGTGCCAGTAGTATTGGGCAGGGGGAAGAGACCCAGTACTTC.

This chain connects TRBV4-3 to TRBJ1-1, with a weak D call TRBD1 (5 bases). Per germline, CDR1 LGHNA and CDR2 YSLEER. The CDR3 sequence is 17 residues long. Between the trimmed V and J ends, which lost 0 bases and 2 bases, there was a span of 16 bases. DNA of the CDR3: TGCGCCAGCAGCCAAGATCCAATTGGGGGGGTAAACACTGAAGCTTTCTTT. Translation gives CASSQDPIGGVNTEAFF.

This chain connects TRBV3-1 (or the pseudogene TRBV3-2) to TRBJ2-1; TRBD2 agrees at 10 bases. Germline values: CDR1 LGHDT, CDR2 YNNKEL (reference sequence). The CDR3 covers 18 residues. After removal of 9 bases from V and 1 base from J, the junction contained 15 bases not matched to a gene. CDR3 residues: CARFPRLAGAVSYNEQFF. The CDR3 DNA sequence: TGTGCCAGATTTCCCCGGCTAGCGGGAGCGGTGTCCTACAATGAGCAGTTCTTC.